These 20 T cell receptor beta chains originate from one sample sequenced in a study of blood T cell repertoires in COVID-19. Produced via immunoSEQ multiplex PCR; TCRdb's table is partial and in-frame only. The sample includes 250,000 to 350,000 clones, approximately 84% of them seen just once. Input material: peripheral blood. The receptors shown here come from a human donor with COVID-19, enrolled during active disease. The donor label of this sample is uncertain.

V usage is TRBV7-9 and J usage is TRBJ2-1; TRBD2 matches 9 bases. The V and J ends lost 7 bases and 8 bases, in that order; junction bases with no gene match: 9. The CDR3 contains 14 residues. Germline values: CDR1 SEHNR, CDR2 FQNEAQ (reference sequence). The CDR3 sequence is CASTAGLAVDEQFF. CDR3 in DNA: TGTGCCAGCACCGCGGGACTAGCTGTCGATGAGCAGTTCTTC. The full variable domain, with the rest looked up from reference TRBV7-9 and TRBJ2-1, is DTGVSQNPRHKITKRGQNVTFRCDPISEHNRLYWYRQTLGQGPEFLTYFQNEAQLEKSRLLSDRFSAERPKGSFSTLEIQRTEQGDSAMYLCASTAGLAVDEQFFGPGTRLTVL.

The CDR3 nucleotides are TGTGCCAGCAGCCAGAATTTGCCCGCTCACAATGAGCAGTTCTTC. Translating gives CASSQNLPAHNEQFF. The chain recombines TRBV6-5 with TRBJ2-1; D is undetermined. CDR3 length equals 15 residues. The V gene lost 6 bases and the J gene lost 5 bases, with 17 bases spanning the gap. CDR1 is MNHEY, CDR2 SVGAGI, per germline.

The chain has TRBV5-6 and TRBJ2-7; D is perhaps TRBD1 (6 bases). Trimming removed 2 bases at V and 0 bases at J, with 12 bases between. Germline CDR1 SGHDT, CDR2 YYEEEE. The CDR3 loop spans 15 amino acids. As DNA, the CDR3 is TGTGCCAGCAGCTTCGGGACACCTATCTCCTACGAGCAGTACTTC. Its protein product is CASSFGTPISYEQYF.

This chain links TRBV28 with TRBJ1-4, with 7 bases that match TRBD1. Trimming removed 5 bases from V and 8 bases from J; junction bases left unmatched: 11. The CDR3 contains 15 residues. Germline CDR1 reads MDHEN; CDR2 reads SYDVKM. The CDR3, as DNA: TGTGCCAGCAGTCCCACAGGGGCTAGGGGGGAAAAACTGTTTTTT. This encodes CASSPTGARGEKLFF.

This clone has just one count. The chain has TRBV28 and TRBJ2-3; 8 bases are a match to TRBD2. Trimming took 6 bases from V and 0 from J; bases not matched to a gene: 2. This CDR3 comprises 14 residues. Germline V gives CDR1 MDHEN, CDR2 SYDVKM. The CDR3 DNA reads as TGTGCCAGCAGGTTAGCGGGAAGCACAGATACGCAGTATTTT. Translated, it gives CASRLAGSTDTQYF.

The rearrangement joins TRBV27 to TRBJ1-2, with a tentative D call TRBD1 (5 bases). The CDR3 covers 12 residues. Per the germline V gene, CDR1 is MNHEY and CDR2 is SMNVEV (reference sequence). CDR3 sequence reads: CVIFATGFGYTF. The CDR3 nucleotides read TGTGTCATCTTCGCTACAGGATTCGGCTACACCTTC.

The chain recombines TRBV18 with TRBJ2-2; D perhaps matches TRBD1 (5 bases). CDR1 is KGHSH, CDR2 LQKENI, per germline. The length of the CDR3 is 17 residues. Trimming took off 0 bases at V and 5 bases at J, with 16 bases between the two ends. CDR3 sequence (DNA): TGTGCCAGCTCACCACCGTGGAAAGGACAAGCGACCGGGGAGCTGTTTTTT. The encoded protein is CASSPPWKGQATGELFF.

V and J are TRBV28 and TRBJ1-6; 8 bases agree with TRBD1. The CDR3 spans 16 residues. The ends lost 3 bases at V and 18 bases at J; junction bases unmatched: 19. Germline loops: CDR1 MDHEN, CDR2 SYDVKM. The CDR3 DNA reads as TGTGCCAGCAGTTTGGGTCTTGGGACAGGTTTTATAGCATCCCACTTT. Translated, it gives CASSLGLGTGFIASHF.

This clone was observed at least ten times. J is TRBJ1-5 and V is TRBV24-1; D perhaps matches TRBD1 (6 bases). CDR1 and CDR2 (germline): KGHDR, SFDVKD. The CDR3 is 14 residues long. Trimming removed 3 bases at V and 4 bases at J, with 9 bases between. CDR3 loop: CATSDQGQNQPQHF. The CDR3 region has the DNA TGTGCCACCAGTGATCAAGGACAGAATCAGCCCCAGCATTTT.

The V call is TRBV10-3, the J call TRBJ2-7; D is undetermined. Looked up from germline, CDR1 is ENHRY and CDR2 is SYGVKD. Trimming left V 2 bases short and J 2 bases short, with 10 bases between. The CDR3 is made up of 14 amino acids. The CDR3 DNA is TGTGCCATCAGTGAGCGACTGGATACCTACGAGCAGTACTTC. It is translated as CAISERLDTYEQYF.

This chain links TRBV9 with TRBJ2-1; the match to TRBD2 covers 8 bases. The CDR3 has 16 residues. Germline CDR1 reads SGDLS; CDR2 reads YYNGEE. The trim removed 2 bases at V and 2 bases at J, leaving 6 bases unmatched. The CDR3 protein is CASSVGAGEPYNEQFF. As DNA, the CDR3 is TGTGCCAGCAGCGTCGGAGCGGGAGAACCCTACAATGAGCAGTTCTTC.

The V gene is TRBV6-5, the J gene TRBJ1-4, with D possibly being TRBD1 (6 bases). The germline V gene encodes CDR1 MNHEY and CDR2 SVGAGI. This CDR3 has 14 amino acids. Trimming left V 6 bases short and J 0 bases short, with 8 bases between. In nucleotides, the CDR3 is TGTGCCAGCAGCGGACAGCCAACTAATGAAAAACTGTTTTTT. Translating gives CASSGQPTNEKLFF.

This rearrangement joins TRBV25-1 to TRBJ1-1, with a tentative D call TRBD1 (6 bases). In germline, CDR1 is MGHDK, CDR2 SYGVNS. The CDR3 is 13 residues long. V gave up 10 bases and J gave up 2 bases, with 14 bases separating them. The CDR3 sequence is CATRDTRNTEAFF. CDR3 bases: TGTGCCACGAGGGACACCCGAAACACTGAAGCTTTCTTT.

The chain combines TRBV4-1 with TRBJ2-2, with D maybe TRBD1 (6 bases). Germline CDR1 and CDR2: MGHRA and YSYEKL. The CDR3 spans 17 residues. Trimming left V 5 bases short and J 1 base short, with 17 bases between. CDR3 amino acids: CASSKTGTLLNTGELFF. Here the CDR3 DNA reads TGCGCCAGCAGCAAGACGGGGACATTATTGAACACCGGGGAGCTGTTTTTT.

The chain uses TRBV5-5 and TRBJ2-1; 10 bases align to TRBD1. The CDR3 has 15 amino acids. The V gene's germline CDR1 is SGHKS and CDR2 YYEKEE (reference sequence). With 3 bases clipped from V and 3 bases from J, the junction kept 3 bases outside the gene matches. CDR3 sequence: CASSWGQGFYNEQFF. The CDR3, as DNA: TGTGCCAGCAGCTGGGGACAGGGGTTCTACAATGAGCAGTTCTTC. Looking up the rest from reference TRBV5-5 and TRBJ2-1 gives the full variable domain: DAGVTQSPTHLIKTRGQQVTLRCSPISGHKSVSWYQQVLGQGPQFIFQYYEKEERGRGNFPDRFSARQFPNYSSELNVNALLLGDSALYLCASSWGQGFYNEQFFGPGTRLTVL.

The chain uses TRBV6-1 and TRBJ2-4, with 7 bases identical to TRBD2. CDR1 and CDR2 from the germline V gene are MNHNS and SASEGT. With 2 bases clipped from V and 1 base from J, the junction kept 5 bases outside the gene matches. This CDR3 is built from 16 residues. CDR3 in amino acids: CASSELGGKAKNIQYF. In DNA, the CDR3 is TGTGCCAGCAGTGAATTGGGGGGGAAGGCCAAAAACATTCAGTACTTC.

CDR3 sequence (DNA): TGTGCCAGTACTGGCAGTTGGCGGAATGGTTATCCGTTCTTC. Residues: CASTGSWRNGYPFF. The chain joins TRBV6-5 to TRBJ2-1; D is unclear. V was shortened by 9 bases and J by 15 bases, with 27 bases between the two germline ends. CDR1 is MNHEY and CDR2 is SVGAGI in the germline V gene. The CDR3 consists of 14 residues.

This clone was detected many times. The chain is built from TRBV27 and TRBJ1-2; 9 bases are shared with TRBD1. The CDR3 loop spans 15 amino acids. Germline lookup yields CDR1 MNHEY and CDR2 SMNVEV (reference sequence). J was trimmed by 3 bases and V by 5 bases; bases with no gene match: 7. CDR3 loop: CASSVGQGLYYGYTF. DNA of the CDR3: TGTGCCAGCAGTGTGGGACAGGGCCTGTACTATGGCTACACCTTC.

This rearrangement joins TRBV7-3 to TRBJ2-1; 11 bases agree with TRBD2. V was pared by 5 bases and J by 4 bases, with 7 bases of the junction left unmatched. Germline CDR1 is SGHTA and CDR2 is FQGTGA. The CDR3 runs 16 residues. CDR3 in amino acids: CASSLILAGDYNEQFF. DNA for the CDR3: TGTGCCAGCAGCCTTATACTAGCGGGGGATTACAATGAGCAGTTCTTC.

The rearrangement links TRBV19 to TRBJ2-2, with 9 bases aligning to TRBD2. The CDR3 has 13 residues. In germline, CDR1 is LNHDA, CDR2 SQIVND (reference sequence). The J segment lost 4 bases and the V segment lost 10 bases, leaving 4 bases of the junction unmatched. The CDR3 bases are TGTGCCACTCATAGCGGGGGCACCGGGGAGCTGTTTTTT. It translates to CATHSGGTGELFF.